This passage covers 20 T cell receptor beta chains from one sample sequenced in a study of T-cell reconstitution after alpha-beta-depleted transplantation in children. The authors prepared the TCRbeta library with unique molecular identifiers. TCRdb processed the PCR reads anew with MiXCR; each CDR3 protein has one entry. The data show about 640,000 distinct CDR3 sequences, with around 17% seen just once and about 1.1% held by the top ten. This sample comprised PBMCs from the stem cell graft donor, obtained from the stem cell graft. These receptors came from a human donor who donated a stem cell graft to a child with acute myeloid leukemia.

This clonotype showed up many times. The J gene is TRBJ1-4, the V gene TRBV29-1, with 7 positions matching TRBD1. Germline V gene sequence: CDR1 SQVTM, CDR2 ANQGSEA. The length of the CDR3 is 12 residues. V lost 7 bases and J lost 5; bases outside the gene matches: 4. The CDR3 spells CSGGGENEKLFF. CDR3 in DNA: TGCAGCGGAGGGGGCGAGAATGAAAAACTGTTTTTT. The whole variable domain, filled in from reference TRBV29-1 and TRBJ1-4, reads SAVISQKPSRDICQRGTSLTIQCQVDSQVTMMFWYRQQPGQSLTLIATANQGSEATYESGFVIDKFPISRPNLTFSTLTVSNMSPEDSSIYLCSGGGENEKLFFGSGTQLSVL.

This chain joins TRBV13 and TRBJ2-1; possible D gene TRBD1, 6 bases. This CDR3 region has 13 residues. The germline V gene has CDR1 PRHDT and CDR2 FYEKMQ (reference sequence). Trimming shortened V by 4 bases and J by 9 bases, and 13 bases separated the two germline ends. DNA of the CDR3: TGTGCCAGCAGCTCAACAGGGCTGGCTGAGCAGTTCTTC. It is translated as CASSSTGLAEQFF.

This chain joins TRBV4-1 and TRBJ2-7, with D uncertain. CDR3 size: 15 residues. The germline CDR1 and CDR2 sequences are MGHRA and YSYEKL. Trimming took off 4 bases at V and 2 bases at J, with 15 bases between the two ends. In DNA, the CDR3 is TGCGCCAGCAGCCTTTTATCACAGCCCACCTACGAGCAGTACTTC. Translation gives CASSLLSQPTYEQYF.

The sample holds many counts of this clonotype. J is TRBJ2-1 and V is TRBV7-3; D is undetermined. Trimming removed 4 bases at V and 9 bases at J, with 13 bases between. Looked up from germline, CDR1 is SGHTA and CDR2 is FQGTGA. CDR3 length: 13 amino acids. For the CDR3, the DNA is TGTGCCAGCAGCTCAGAAAACGGCAGTGAGCAGTTCTTC. As protein: CASSSENGSEQFF.

This clonotype was counted at least ten times. This rearrangement joins TRBV7-6 to TRBJ2-3; D might be TRBD2 (5 bases). CDR1 is SGHVS and CDR2 is FNYEAQ in the germline V gene. CDR3 length equals 14 residues. The V end was cut by 4 bases, the J end by 0 bases, with 8 bases between. The CDR3 loop is CASSSRTSTDTQYF. The CDR3 DNA reads as TGTGCCAGCAGCTCGAGGACTAGCACAGATACGCAGTATTTT.

CDR3 sequence reads: CASSAGPRGVTEAFF. DNA of the CDR3: TGTGCCAGCAGCGCAGGTCCCCGGGGCGTCACTGAAGCTTTCTTT. This chain joins TRBV11-2 and TRBJ1-1, with TRBD1 as a possible D gene (5 bases). CDR3 length: 15 amino acids. Trimming stripped 5 bases from V and 4 bases from J, with 17 bases between. Germline assignment: CDR1 SGHAT and CDR2 FQNNGV. Full variable domain (missing parts from reference TRBV11-2 and TRBJ1-1): EAGVAQSPRYKIIEKRQSVAFWCNPISGHATLYWYQQILGQGPKLLIQFQNNGVVDDSQLPKDRFSAERLKGVDSTLKIQPAKLEDSAVYLCASSAGPRGVTEAFFGQGTRLTVV.

This clonotype appeared many times. The chain combines TRBV20-1 with TRBJ1-5, with 9 bases lining up with TRBD1. Germline V gene lookup returns CDR1 DFQATT and CDR2 SNEGSKA (reference sequence). Losses at the gene ends were 5 bases for V and 7 bases for J; bases not matched to a gene: 9. The CDR3 is made up of 14 amino acids. As DNA, the CDR3 is TGCAGTGCTCGAAGGACAGGGGAGAACCAGCCCCAGCATTTT. This gives the protein CSARRTGENQPQHF.

The V call is TRBV5-1, the J call TRBJ1-1; TRBD1 might be the D (6 bases). CDR3 length equals 15 residues. V was trimmed by 0 bases and J by 7 bases, leaving 16 bases between them. Germline loops: CDR1 SGHRS, CDR2 YFSETQ. CDR3 sequence: CASSLDRASNSEAFF. For the CDR3, the DNA is TGCGCCAGCAGCTTGGACAGGGCTAGCAATAGTGAAGCTTTCTTT.

This clonotype was picked up many times. This rearrangement joins TRBV12-3 or TRBV12-4 to TRBJ1-2; D gene unclear. V lost 2 bases to trimming and J lost 9 bases, with 16 bases between them. This CDR3 contains 14 residues. For the CDR3, the DNA is TGTGCCAGCAGTTTAAGGGAGGGAAGGGTGAGCTACACCTTC. The encoded protein is CASSLREGRVSYTF.

Ten or more counts support this clonotype. The V call is TRBV5-5, the J call TRBJ1-6, with D hard to call. The CDR3 runs to 16 residues. The germline V and J ends were trimmed by 4 bases and 0 bases, with 11 bases remaining between them. Germline assignment: CDR1 SGHKS and CDR2 YYEKEE (reference sequence). CDR3 residues: CASSIQTNSYNSPLHF. The CDR3 DNA reads TGTGCCAGCAGCATTCAAACCAACTCCTATAATTCACCCCTCCACTTT.

This clonotype was picked up a small number of times. The rearrangement links TRBV7-9 to TRBJ1-1; no firm D call. The CDR3 is 16 residues long. Germline CDR1 reads SEHNR; CDR2 reads FQNEAQ (reference sequence). V lost 1 base and J lost 1, with 13 bases in between. The CDR3 protein is CASSLGRAGPNTEAFF. The CDR3, as DNA: TGTGCCAGCAGCTTAGGGCGGGCCGGACCGAACACTGAAGCTTTCTTT.

This clonotype was seen only a few times. This chain joins TRBV9 and TRBJ1-1; TRBD1 matches at 7 bases. This CDR3 is 13 amino acids long. The J segment lost 4 bases and the V segment lost 0 bases, leaving 0 bases of the junction unmatched. CDR1 and CDR2 from the germline V gene are SGDLS and YYNGEE. The CDR3 spells CASSVGQGTEAFF. The DNA for the CDR3 is TGTGCCAGCAGCGTAGGACAGGGCACTGAAGCTTTCTTT.

Ten or more counts support this clonotype. The V call is TRBV5-5, the J call TRBJ2-7; 7 bases fit TRBD2. This CDR3 is 14 amino acids long. Germline CDR1 is SGHKS and CDR2 is YYEKEE (reference sequence). Trimming took 4 bases from V and 5 from J; bases not matched to a gene: 9. In nucleotides, the CDR3 is TGTGCCAGCAGCACCCGGGAGGCCTATCACGAGCAGTACTTC. Protein sequence: CASSTREAYHEQYF.

V gene TRBV12-3 or TRBV12-4 combines with J gene TRBJ2-7, with D possibly TRBD2 on 6 matching bases. The V end was cut by 5 bases, the J end by 4 bases, with 9 bases between. CDR3 length: 12 amino acids. The DNA of the CDR3 is TGTGCCAGCAGTCTGACTAGATACGAGCAGTACTTC. Its translation is CASSLTRYEQYF.

The sample holds many counts of this clonotype. V is TRBV29-1 and J is TRBJ2-5, with D hard to call. The CDR3 is 16 amino acids. CDR1 SQVTM and CDR2 ANQGSEA come from the germline V gene. Trimming removed 2 bases from V and 0 bases from J, with 16 bases in between. DNA for the CDR3: TGCAGCGTTGAAACCCCCCGGCCCGGATACCAAGAGACCCAGTACTTC. It encodes CSVETPRPGYQETQYF.

This clonotype showed up just a few times. The V call is TRBV7-3, the J call TRBJ2-3; no firm D call. Looked up from germline, CDR1 is SGHTA and CDR2 is FQGTGA. The CDR3 covers 14 residues. The V end lost 8 bases, the J end lost 0 bases, and 12 bases lay between the germline ends. This CDR3 is CASSWGTSTDTQYF. The CDR3 nucleotides are TGTGCCAGCTCCTGGGGAACGAGCACAGATACGCAGTATTTT. The full variable domain, its missing parts supplied by reference TRBV7-3 and TRBJ2-3, is GAGVSQTPSNKVTEKGKYVELRCDPISGHTALYWYRQSLGQGPEFLIYFQGTGAADDSGLPNDRFFAVRPEGSVSTLKIQRTERGDSAVYLCASSWGTSTDTQYFGPGTRLTVL.

This chain uses TRBV20-1 with TRBJ2-4, with D possibly matching TRBD1 (7 bases). The V gene's germline CDR1 is DFQATT and CDR2 SNEGSKA (reference sequence). The CDR3 runs to 17 residues. Trimming removed 4 bases at V and 0 bases at J, with 19 bases between. The CDR3 DNA sequence: TGCAGTGCTACCCCTGTGCAGGGGGGAGTAGCCAAAAACATTCAGTACTTC. This gives the protein CSATPVQGGVAKNIQYF.

This clonotype has a count of ten or more. The V gene is TRBV21-1, the J gene TRBJ1-2; TRBD1, the D gene given by the table, was not confirmed from the DNA. TRBV21-1 is tagged as a pseudogene. CDR3 length: 14 amino acids. The CDR3 nucleotides are TGTGCCAGCATCCCCAGACAGGGTAACTATGGCTACACCTTC. It codes for CASIPRQGNYGYTF.

Ten or more counts support this clonotype. This rearrangement joins TRBV5-5 to TRBJ2-1; TRBD2 might be the D (6 bases). CDR1 and CDR2 from the germline V gene are SGHKS and YYEKEE (reference sequence). The V and J ends lost 6 bases and 8 bases respectively, with 18 bases between them. The CDR3 is made up of 14 amino acids. CDR3 nucleotide sequence: TGTGCCAGCACTCTGGTGGGGGAGGAGGATGAGCAGTTCTTC. Translated: CASTLVGEEDEQFF.

This chain joins TRBV20-1 and TRBJ1-1; 7 bases fit TRBD1. Losses at the gene ends were 4 bases for V and 4 bases for J; bases not matched to a gene: 6. CDR1 is DFQATT, CDR2 SNEGSKA, per germline (reference sequence). The CDR3 length is 13 residues. The CDR3 here is CSAIGRGPTEAFF. The CDR3, as DNA: TGCAGTGCTATCGGGAGGGGGCCCACTGAAGCTTTCTTT.